This entry is about one T cell receptor beta chain. The CDR3 runs 15 residues. Germline V gives CDR1 SGHRS, CDR2 YFSETQ. V gave up 0 bases and J gave up 7 bases, with 17 bases separating them. This entry comes from a study of shared clonotypes between healthy human individuals. Sequenced by immunoSEQ multiplex PCR; TCRdb stores in-frame clones only, minus some. The sample carries 2,500,000 or so clones, approximately 90% recorded once. The sequence was collected from a man aged 18-30 years in good health. The rearrangement uses TRBV5-1 and TRBJ2-7, with D possibly being TRBD1 (5 bases). Sequencing input: naive CD4+ T cells sorted from blood. Subset here: CD45RA+ positively selected. The CDR3 sequence: CASSLESQGHGEQYF. The CDR3 nucleotides are TGCGCCAGCAGCTTGGAGAGCCAGGGCCACGGGGAGCAGTACTTC. The full variable domain, in which reference TRBV5-1 and TRBJ2-7 provide the parts outside the CDR3, is KAGVTQTPRYLIKTRGQQVTLSCSPISGHRSVSWYQQTPGQGLQFLFEYFSETQRNKGNFPGRFSGRQFSNSRSEMNVSTLELGDSALYLCASSLESQGHGEQYFGPGTRLTVT.